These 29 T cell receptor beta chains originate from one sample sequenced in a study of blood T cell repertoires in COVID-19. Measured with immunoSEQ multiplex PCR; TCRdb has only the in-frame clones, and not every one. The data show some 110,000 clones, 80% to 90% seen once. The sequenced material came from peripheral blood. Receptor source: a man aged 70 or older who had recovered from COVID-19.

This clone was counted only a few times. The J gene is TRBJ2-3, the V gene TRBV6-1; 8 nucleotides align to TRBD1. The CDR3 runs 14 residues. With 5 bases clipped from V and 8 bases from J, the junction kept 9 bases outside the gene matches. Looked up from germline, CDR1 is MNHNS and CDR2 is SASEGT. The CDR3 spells CASSFGQGEGTQYF. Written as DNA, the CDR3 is TGTGCCAGCAGTTTTGGACAGGGCGAGGGTACGCAGTATTTT.

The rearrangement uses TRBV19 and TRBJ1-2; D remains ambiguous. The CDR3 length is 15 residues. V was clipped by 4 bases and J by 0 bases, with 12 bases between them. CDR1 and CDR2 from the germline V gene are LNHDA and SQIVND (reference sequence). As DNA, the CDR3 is TGTGCCAGTAGTACCCGGCCCGGGGCTAACTATGGCTACACCTTC. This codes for CASSTRPGANYGYTF.

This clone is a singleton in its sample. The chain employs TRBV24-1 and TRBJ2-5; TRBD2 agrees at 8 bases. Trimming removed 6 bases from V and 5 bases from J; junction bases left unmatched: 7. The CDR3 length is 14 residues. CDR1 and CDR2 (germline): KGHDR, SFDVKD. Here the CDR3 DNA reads TGTGCCACCAGTAGAGCGGGGGCGGAGGAGACCCAGTACTTC. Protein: CATSRAGAEETQYF.

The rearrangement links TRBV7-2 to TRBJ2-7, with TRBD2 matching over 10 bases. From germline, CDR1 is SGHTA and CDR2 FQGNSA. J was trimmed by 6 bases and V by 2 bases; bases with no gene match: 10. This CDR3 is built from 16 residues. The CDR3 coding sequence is TGTGCCAGCAGCTTAAGCAGCGGGAGGGGGCTGGGCGAGCAGTACTTC. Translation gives CASSLSSGRGLGEQYF.

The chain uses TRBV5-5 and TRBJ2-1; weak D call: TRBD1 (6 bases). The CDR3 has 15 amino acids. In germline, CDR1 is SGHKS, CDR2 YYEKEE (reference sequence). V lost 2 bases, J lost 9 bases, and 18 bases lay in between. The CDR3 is CASSLGDLDSAEQFF. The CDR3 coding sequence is TGTGCCAGCAGCTTAGGAGACCTGGACAGCGCTGAGCAGTTCTTC. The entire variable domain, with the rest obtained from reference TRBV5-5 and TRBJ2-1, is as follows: DAGVTQSPTHLIKTRGQQVTLRCSPISGHKSVSWYQQVLGQGPQFIFQYYEKEERGRGNFPDRFSARQFPNYSSELNVNALLLGDSALYLCASSLGDLDSAEQFFGPGTRLTVL.

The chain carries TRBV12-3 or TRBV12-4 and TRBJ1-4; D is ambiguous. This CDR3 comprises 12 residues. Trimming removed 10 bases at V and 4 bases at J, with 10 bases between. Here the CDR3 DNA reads TGTGCCACCAAAAGCCTTAATGAAAAACTGTTTTTT. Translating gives CATKSLNEKLFF.

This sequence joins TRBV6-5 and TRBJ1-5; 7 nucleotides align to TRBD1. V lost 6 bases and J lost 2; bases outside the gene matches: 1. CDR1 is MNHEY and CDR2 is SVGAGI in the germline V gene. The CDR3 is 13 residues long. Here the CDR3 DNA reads TGTGCCAGCAGCAGGGGGGGCAATCAGCCCCAGCATTTT. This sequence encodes CASSRGGNQPQHF.

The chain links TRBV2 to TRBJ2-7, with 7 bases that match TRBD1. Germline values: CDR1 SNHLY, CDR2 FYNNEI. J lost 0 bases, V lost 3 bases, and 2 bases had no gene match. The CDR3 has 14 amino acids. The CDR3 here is CASSDRDSSYEQYF. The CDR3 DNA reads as TGTGCCAGCAGTGACCGGGACAGCTCCTACGAGCAGTACTTC.

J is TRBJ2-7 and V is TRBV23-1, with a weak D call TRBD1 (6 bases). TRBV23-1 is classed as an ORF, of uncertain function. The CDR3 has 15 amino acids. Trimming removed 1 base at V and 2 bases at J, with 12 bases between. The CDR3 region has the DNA TGCGCCAGCAGTCAATGGAGACGGACAGCCTACGAGCAGTACTTC. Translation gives CASSQWRRTAYEQYF.

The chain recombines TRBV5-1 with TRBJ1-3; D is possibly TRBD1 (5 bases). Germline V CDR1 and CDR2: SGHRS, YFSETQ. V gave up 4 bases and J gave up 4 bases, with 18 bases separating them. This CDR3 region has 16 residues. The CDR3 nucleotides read TGCGCCAGCAGCGCGGGGGTCACCGCCGTGGGAAACACCATATATTTT. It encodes CASSAGVTAVGNTIYF.

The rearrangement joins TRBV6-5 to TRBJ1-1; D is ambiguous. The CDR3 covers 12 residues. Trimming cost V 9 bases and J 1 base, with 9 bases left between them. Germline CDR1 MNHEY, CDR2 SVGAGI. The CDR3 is CASFTRNTEAFF. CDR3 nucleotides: TGTGCCAGTTTCACGAGGAACACTGAAGCTTTCTTT.

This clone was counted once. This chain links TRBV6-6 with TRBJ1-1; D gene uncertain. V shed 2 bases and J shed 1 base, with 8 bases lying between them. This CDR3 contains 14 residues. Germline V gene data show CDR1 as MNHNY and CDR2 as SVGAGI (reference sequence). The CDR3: CASSYRTANTEAFF. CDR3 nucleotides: TGTGCCAGCAGTTACCGAACAGCGAACACTGAAGCTTTCTTT.

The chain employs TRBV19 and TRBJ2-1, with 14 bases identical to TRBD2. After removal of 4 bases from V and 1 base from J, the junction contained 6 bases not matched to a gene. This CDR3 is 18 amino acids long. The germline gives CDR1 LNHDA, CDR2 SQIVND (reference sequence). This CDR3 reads CASSTGLAGGRSYNEQFF. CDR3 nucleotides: TGTGCCAGTAGTACCGGACTAGCGGGAGGACGATCCTACAATGAGCAGTTCTTC.

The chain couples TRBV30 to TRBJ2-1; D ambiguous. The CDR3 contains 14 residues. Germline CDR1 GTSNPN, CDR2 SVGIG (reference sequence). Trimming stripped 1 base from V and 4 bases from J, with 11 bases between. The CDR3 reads CAWSEYSPYNEQFF. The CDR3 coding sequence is TGTGCCTGGAGTGAGTACTCGCCATACAATGAGCAGTTCTTC.

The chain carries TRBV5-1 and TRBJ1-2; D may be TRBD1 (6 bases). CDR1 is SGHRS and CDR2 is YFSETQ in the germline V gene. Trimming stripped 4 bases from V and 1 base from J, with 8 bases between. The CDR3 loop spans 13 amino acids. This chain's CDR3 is CASSPDSNYGYTF. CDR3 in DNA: TGCGCCAGCAGCCCGGACAGTAACTATGGCTACACCTTC.

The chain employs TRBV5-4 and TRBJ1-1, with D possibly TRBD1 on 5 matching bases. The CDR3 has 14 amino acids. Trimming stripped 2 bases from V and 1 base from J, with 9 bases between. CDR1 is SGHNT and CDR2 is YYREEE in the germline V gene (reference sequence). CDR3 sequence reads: CASSFGQGNTEAFF. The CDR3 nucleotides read TGTGCCAGCAGCTTTGGTCAGGGGAACACTGAAGCTTTCTTT.

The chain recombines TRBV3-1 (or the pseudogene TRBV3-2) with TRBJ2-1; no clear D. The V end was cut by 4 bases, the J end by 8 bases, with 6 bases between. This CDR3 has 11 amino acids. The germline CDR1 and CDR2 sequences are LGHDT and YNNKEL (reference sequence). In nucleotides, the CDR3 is TGTGCCAGCAGCCGAACGGATGAGCAGTTCTTC. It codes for CASSRTDEQFF.

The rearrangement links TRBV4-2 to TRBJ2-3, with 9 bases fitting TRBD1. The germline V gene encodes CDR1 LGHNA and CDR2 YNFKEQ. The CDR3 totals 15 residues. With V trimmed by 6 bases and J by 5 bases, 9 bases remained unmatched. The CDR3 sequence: CASSYRDREGDTQYF. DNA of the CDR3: TGTGCCAGCAGTTACCGGGACAGGGAGGGAGATACGCAGTATTTT.

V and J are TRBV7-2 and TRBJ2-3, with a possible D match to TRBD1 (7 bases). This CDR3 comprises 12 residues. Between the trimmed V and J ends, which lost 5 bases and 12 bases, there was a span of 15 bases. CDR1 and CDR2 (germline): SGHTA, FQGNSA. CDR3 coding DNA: TGTGCCAGCAGCGCGCAGGGGGGCCATCAGTATTTT. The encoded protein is CASSAQGGHQYF.

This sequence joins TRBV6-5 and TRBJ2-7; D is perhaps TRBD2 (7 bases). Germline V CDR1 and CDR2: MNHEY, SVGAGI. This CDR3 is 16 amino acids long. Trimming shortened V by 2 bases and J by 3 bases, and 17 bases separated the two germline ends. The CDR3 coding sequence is TGTGCCAGCAGTTACGCTTGGGGGGCTAGCGGCTACGAGCAGTACTTC. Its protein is CASSYAWGASGYEQYF.

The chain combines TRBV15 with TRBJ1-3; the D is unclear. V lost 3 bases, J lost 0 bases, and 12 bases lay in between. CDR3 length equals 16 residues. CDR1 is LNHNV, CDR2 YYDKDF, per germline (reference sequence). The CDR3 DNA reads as TGTGCCACCAGCAGGAGCCCTCTTAGCTCTGGAAACACCATATATTTT. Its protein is CATSRSPLSSGNTIYF.

The CDR3 reads CASSSGRFSGEQFF. The CDR3 DNA follows: TGTGCCAGCAGTAGCGGGAGGTTCTCAGGTGAGCAGTTCTTC. This chain uses TRBV6-5 with TRBJ2-1; 9 positions match TRBD2. The length of the CDR3 is 14 residues. V lost 5 bases and J lost 9; bases outside the gene matches: 8. From germline, CDR1 is MNHEY and CDR2 SVGAGI.

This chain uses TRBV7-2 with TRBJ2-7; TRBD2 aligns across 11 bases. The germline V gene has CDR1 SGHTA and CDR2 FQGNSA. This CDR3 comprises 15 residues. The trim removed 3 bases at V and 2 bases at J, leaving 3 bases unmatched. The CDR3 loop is CASSLGTSGPYEQYF. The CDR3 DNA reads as TGTGCCAGCAGCTTGGGGACTAGCGGTCCCTACGAGCAGTACTTC.

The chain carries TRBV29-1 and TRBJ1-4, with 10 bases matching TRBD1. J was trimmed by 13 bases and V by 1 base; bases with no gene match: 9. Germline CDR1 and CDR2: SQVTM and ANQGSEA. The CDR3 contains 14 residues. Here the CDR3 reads CSVEVAGTGDRLFF. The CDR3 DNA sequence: TGCAGCGTTGAAGTTGCCGGGACAGGGGATCGACTGTTTTTT. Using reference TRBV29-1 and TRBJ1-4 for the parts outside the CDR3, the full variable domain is SAVISQKPSRDICQRGTSLTIQCQVDSQVTMMFWYRQQPGQSLTLIATANQGSEATYESGFVIDKFPISRPNLTFSTLTVSNMSPEDSSIYLCSVEVAGTGDRLFFGSGTQLSVL.

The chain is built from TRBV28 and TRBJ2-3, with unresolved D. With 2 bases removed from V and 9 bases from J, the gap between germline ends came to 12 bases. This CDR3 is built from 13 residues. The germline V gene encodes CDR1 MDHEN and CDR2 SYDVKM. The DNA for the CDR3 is TGTGCCAGCAGTTTAGAAGAAGGCAGGACGCAGTATTTT. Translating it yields CASSLEEGRTQYF.

The CDR3 nucleotides are TGTGCCAGCACCCGAGGATCCGGCCCCTACGAGCAGTACTTC. This gives the protein CASTRGSGPYEQYF. The rearrangement uses TRBV6-5 and TRBJ2-7, with unresolved D. Trimming pared 7 bases from V and 2 bases from J, leaving 15 bases between. Germline V gene data show CDR1 as MNHEY and CDR2 as SVGAGI. This CDR3 has 14 residues.

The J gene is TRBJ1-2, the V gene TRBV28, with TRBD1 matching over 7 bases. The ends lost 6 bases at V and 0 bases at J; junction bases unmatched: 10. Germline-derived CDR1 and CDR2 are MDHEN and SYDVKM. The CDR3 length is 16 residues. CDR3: CASRGNRGVPNYGYTF. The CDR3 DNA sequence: TGTGCCAGCAGGGGGAACAGGGGTGTCCCTAACTATGGCTACACCTTC.

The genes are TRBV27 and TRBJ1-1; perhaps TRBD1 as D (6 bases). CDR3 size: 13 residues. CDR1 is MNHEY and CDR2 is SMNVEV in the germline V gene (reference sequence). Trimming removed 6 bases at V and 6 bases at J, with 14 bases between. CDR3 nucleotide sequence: TGTGCCAGCAGCCCAGGGGAGGGGTCTGAAGCTTTCTTT. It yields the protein CASSPGEGSEAFF.

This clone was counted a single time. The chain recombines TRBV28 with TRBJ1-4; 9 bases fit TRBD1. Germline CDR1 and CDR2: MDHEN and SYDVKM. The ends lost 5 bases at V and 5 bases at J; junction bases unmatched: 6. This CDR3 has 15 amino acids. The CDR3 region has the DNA TGTGCCAGCAGTCTCCCGGGACAGGGAAATGAAAAACTGTTTTTT. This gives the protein CASSLPGQGNEKLFF.